Each of the 16 T cell receptor beta chains below was sequenced from the same sample in a study of T cell changes during pregnancy in multiple sclerosis. Sequencing was performed with immunoSEQ multiplex PCR; in TCRdb, only in-frame clones are kept and a portion is missing. This sample has roughly 93,000 clones, with approximately 90% found just once. Source: peripheral blood, taken after pregnancy. These receptors came from a female donor in good health, enrolled as a control in a pregnancy study.

The chain joins TRBV18 to TRBJ1-1, with D possibly TRBD1 on 6 matching bases. The germline V gene encodes CDR1 KGHSH and CDR2 LQKENI. This CDR3 is 12 amino acids long. V shed 6 bases and J shed 6 bases, with 11 bases lying between them. CDR3: CASSPRGAEAFF. The CDR3 DNA is TGTGCCAGCTCCCCCAGGGGCGCTGAAGCTTTCTTT.

The J gene is TRBJ2-7, the V gene TRBV27; D perhaps matches TRBD1 (6 bases). Trimming removed 2 bases at V and 0 bases at J, with 11 bases between. The CDR3 has 15 residues. In germline, CDR1 is MNHEY, CDR2 SMNVEV (reference sequence). CDR3: CASSLAADSSYEQYF. CDR3 nucleotides: TGTGCCAGCAGTTTAGCGGCGGACAGCTCCTACGAGCAGTACTTC.

This sequence joins TRBV6-1 and TRBJ1-1; TRBD1 agrees at 9 bases. The germline CDR1 and CDR2 sequences are MNHNS and SASEGT. The length of the CDR3 is 15 residues. With 1 base clipped from V and 4 bases from J, the junction kept 4 bases outside the gene matches. The CDR3 reads CASSEGPTGGTEAFF. The CDR3 DNA is TGTGCCAGCAGTGAAGGACCGACAGGGGGCACTGAAGCTTTCTTT.

The genes are TRBV5-1 and TRBJ1-3; D call uncertain. The CDR3 runs 16 residues. The germline V gene encodes CDR1 SGHRS and CDR2 YFSETQ. V shed 0 bases and J shed 0 bases, with 10 bases lying between them. CDR3 loop: CASSLAGGLSGNTIYF. CDR3 nucleotide sequence: TGCGCCAGCAGCTTGGCCGGAGGCCTCTCTGGAAACACCATATATTTT.

The rearrangement links TRBV27 to TRBJ2-1; 7 bases agree with TRBD1. The V and J ends lost 3 bases and 6 bases, in that order; junction bases with no gene match: 8. From germline, CDR1 is MNHEY and CDR2 SMNVEV (reference sequence). The CDR3 is made up of 15 amino acids. The CDR3 is CASSFLQGNINEQFF. The DNA of the CDR3 is TGTGCCAGCAGTTTTTTACAGGGGAACATCAATGAGCAGTTCTTC.

This chain joins TRBV6-6 and TRBJ2-3; D not certain. Trimming cost V 2 bases and J 2 bases, with 14 bases left between them. This CDR3 comprises 16 residues. Germline lookup yields CDR1 MNHNY and CDR2 SVGAGI (reference sequence). CDR3 coding DNA: TGTGCCAGCAGTTACCTGAACTCCATAGCCACAGATACGCAGTATTTT. Translation: CASSYLNSIATDTQYF.

The chain has TRBV5-4 and TRBJ2-1; D ambiguous. Trimming removed 1 base from V and 0 bases from J, with 11 bases in between. Germline lookup yields CDR1 SGHNT and CDR2 YYREEE (reference sequence). CDR3 length equals 16 residues. The chain's CDR3 is CASSLSRVNSYNEQFF. The DNA of the CDR3 is TGTGCCAGCAGCTTGAGTCGGGTAAACTCCTACAATGAGCAGTTCTTC.

The V and J genes are TRBV28 and TRBJ1-5, with TRBD1 identical over 7 bases. Germline trimming cut 3 bases from V and 2 bases from J; bases unmatched to any gene: 10. The CDR3 has 17 residues. Germline lookup yields CDR1 MDHEN and CDR2 SYDVKM. The CDR3 region has the DNA TGTGCCAGCAGTTTCAAGGCAGGGGGATTGGGCAATCAGCCCCAGCATTTT. Amino acid sequence: CASSFKAGGLGNQPQHF.

As regards this clone: This specimen includes other DNA sequences encoding the same CDR3. The rearrangement links TRBV28 to TRBJ2-3; D call uncertain. CDR1 is MDHEN, CDR2 SYDVKM, per germline. V was pared by 5 bases and J by 3 bases, with 6 bases between. The CDR3 sequence is 12 residues long. CDR3 in DNA: TGTGCCAGCAGTCTGAGGACAGATACGCAGTATTTT. It is translated as CASSLRTDTQYF.

The rearrangement links TRBV5-4 to TRBJ2-1, with unresolved D. CDR1 is SGHNT and CDR2 is YYREEE in the germline V gene (reference sequence). This CDR3 comprises 14 residues. Trimming removed 1 base at V and 4 bases at J, with 9 bases between. CDR3 DNA: TGTGCCAGCAGCTTGCACAGAACGTACAATGAGCAGTTCTTC. It is translated as CASSLHRTYNEQFF.

This chain connects TRBV28 to TRBJ2-3; 9 bases line up with TRBD2. CDR1 and CDR2 (germline): MDHEN, SYDVKM. V trimming: 5 bases; J trimming: 0 bases; junction bases outside the gene matches: 3. The CDR3 is made up of 15 amino acids. The CDR3 protein is CASSKREVSTDTQYF. In nucleotides, the CDR3 is TGTGCCAGCAGTAAGCGGGAGGTCAGCACAGATACGCAGTATTTT. The full variable domain, completed using reference TRBV28 and TRBJ2-3, is DVKVTQSSRYLVKRTGEKVFLECVQDMDHENMFWYRQDPGLGLRLIYFSYDVKMKEKGDIPEGYSVSREKKERFSLILESASTNQTSMYLCASSKREVSTDTQYFGPGTRLTVL.

The CDR3 here is CASSLLDRAYEQYF. The CDR3 DNA is TGTGCCAGCAGCTTATTAGACAGGGCCTACGAGCAGTACTTC. The gene calls are TRBV7-8 and TRBJ2-7; 7 bases align to TRBD1. The CDR3 consists of 14 residues. Germline trimming cut 2 bases from V and 2 bases from J; bases unmatched to any gene: 3. CDR1 and CDR2 from the germline V gene are SGHVS and FQNEAQ. The full variable domain, completed using reference TRBV7-8 and TRBJ2-7, is GAGVSQSPRYKVAKRGQDVALRCDPISGHVSLFWYQQALGQGPEFLTYFQNEAQLDKSGLPSDRFFAERPEGSVSTLKIQRTQQEDSAVYLCASSLLDRAYEQYFGPGTRLTVT.

The chain combines TRBV29-1 with TRBJ2-3; no reliable D call. Per germline, CDR1 SQVTM and CDR2 ANQGSEA. This CDR3 has 12 amino acids. Trimming stripped 6 bases from V and 0 bases from J, with 7 bases between. The CDR3 region is CSVLASTDTQYF. The CDR3 bases are TGCAGCGTCTTAGCTAGCACAGATACGCAGTATTTT.

Concerning this clone: One end of the junction does not line up with germline, which may come from a read error. This chain links TRBV5-6 with TRBJ1-1; TRBD1 might be the D (5 bases). CDR3 length: 11 residues. The germline gives CDR1 SGHDT, CDR2 YYEEEE. CDR3 sequence reads: CASTLGGVAFF. DNA of the CDR3: TGTGCCAGCACCTTGGGGGGGGTTGCTTTCTTT. Variable domain in full (rest from reference TRBV5-6 and TRBJ1-1): DAGVTQSPTHLIKTRGQQVTLRCSPKSGHDTVSWYQQALGQGPQFIFQYYEEEERQRGNFPDRFSGHQFPNYSSELNVNALLLGDSALYLCASTLGGVAFFGQGTRLTVV.

The V gene is TRBV28, the J gene TRBJ2-7, with 12 bases aligning to TRBD2. Trimming removed 7 bases from V and 2 bases from J; junction bases left unmatched: 3. CDR3 length: 14 residues. From germline, CDR1 is MDHEN and CDR2 SYDVKM. In nucleotides, the CDR3 is TGTGCCAGCACCAGGACTAGCGGGGCCTACGAGCAGTACTTC. It codes for CASTRTSGAYEQYF.

The V and J genes are TRBV14 and TRBJ2-1, with D unclear. Trimming shortened V by 1 base and J by 8 bases, and 9 bases separated the two germline ends. The germline CDR1 and CDR2 sequences are SGHDN and FVKESK. The CDR3 is 13 residues long. This chain's CDR3 is CASSQALAYEQFF. In DNA, the CDR3 is TGTGCCAGCAGCCAAGCCCTTGCGTATGAGCAGTTCTTC.